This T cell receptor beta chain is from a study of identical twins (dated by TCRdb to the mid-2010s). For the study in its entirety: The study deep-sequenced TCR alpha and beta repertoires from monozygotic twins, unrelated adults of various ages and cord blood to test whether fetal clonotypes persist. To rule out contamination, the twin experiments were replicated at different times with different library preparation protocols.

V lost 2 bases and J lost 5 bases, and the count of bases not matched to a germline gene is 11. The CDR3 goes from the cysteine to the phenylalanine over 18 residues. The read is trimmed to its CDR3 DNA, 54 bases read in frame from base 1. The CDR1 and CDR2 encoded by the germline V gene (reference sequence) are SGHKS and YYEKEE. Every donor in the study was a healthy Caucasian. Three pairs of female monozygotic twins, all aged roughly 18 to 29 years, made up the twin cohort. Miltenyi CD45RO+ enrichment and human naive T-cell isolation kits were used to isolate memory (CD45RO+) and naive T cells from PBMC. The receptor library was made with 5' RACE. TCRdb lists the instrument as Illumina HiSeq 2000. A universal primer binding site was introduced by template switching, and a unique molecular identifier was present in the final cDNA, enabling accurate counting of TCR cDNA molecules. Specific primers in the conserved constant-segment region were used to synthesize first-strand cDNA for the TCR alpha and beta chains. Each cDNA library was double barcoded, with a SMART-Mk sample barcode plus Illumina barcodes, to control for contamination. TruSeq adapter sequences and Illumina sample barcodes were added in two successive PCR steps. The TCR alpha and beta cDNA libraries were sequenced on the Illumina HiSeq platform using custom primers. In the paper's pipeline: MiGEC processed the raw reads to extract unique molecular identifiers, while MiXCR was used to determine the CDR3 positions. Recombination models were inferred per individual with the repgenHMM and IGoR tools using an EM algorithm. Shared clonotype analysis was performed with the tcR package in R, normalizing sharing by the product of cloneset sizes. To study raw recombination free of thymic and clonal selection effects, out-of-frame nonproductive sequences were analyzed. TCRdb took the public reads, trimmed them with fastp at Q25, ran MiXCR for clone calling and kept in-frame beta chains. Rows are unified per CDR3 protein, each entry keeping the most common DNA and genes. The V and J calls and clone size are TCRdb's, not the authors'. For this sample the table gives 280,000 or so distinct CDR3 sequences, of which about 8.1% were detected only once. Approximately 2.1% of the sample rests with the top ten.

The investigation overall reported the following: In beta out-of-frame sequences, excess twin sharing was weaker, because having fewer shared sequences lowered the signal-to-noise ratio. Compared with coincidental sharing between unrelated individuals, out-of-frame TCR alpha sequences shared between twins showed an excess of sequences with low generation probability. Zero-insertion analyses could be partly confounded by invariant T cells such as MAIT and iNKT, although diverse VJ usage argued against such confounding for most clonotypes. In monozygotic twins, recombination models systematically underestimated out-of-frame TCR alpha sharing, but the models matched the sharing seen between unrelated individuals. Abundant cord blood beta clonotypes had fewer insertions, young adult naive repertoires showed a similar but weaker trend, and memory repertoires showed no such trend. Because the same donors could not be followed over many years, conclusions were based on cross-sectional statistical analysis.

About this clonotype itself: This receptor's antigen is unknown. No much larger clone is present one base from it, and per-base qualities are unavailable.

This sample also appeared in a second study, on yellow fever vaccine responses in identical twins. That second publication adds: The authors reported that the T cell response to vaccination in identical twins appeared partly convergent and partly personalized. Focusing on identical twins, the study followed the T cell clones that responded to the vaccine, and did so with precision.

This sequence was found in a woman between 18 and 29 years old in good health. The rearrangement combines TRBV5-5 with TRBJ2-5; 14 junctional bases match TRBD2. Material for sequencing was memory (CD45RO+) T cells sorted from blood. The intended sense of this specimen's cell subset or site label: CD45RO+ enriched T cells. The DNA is TGTGCCAGCAGCTTTGGGACTAGCGGGGGACGATCCCGGGAGACCCAGTACTTC. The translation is CASSFGTSGGRSRETQYF.